This T cell receptor beta chain is from a study of blood T cells in healthy people across ages. Primers used in a second PCR of about 7 to 11 cycles were a sample-barcoded 5' primer and a J-beta primer mix. TCRdb reprocessed the 5' RACE reads via MiXCR and lists one record per CDR3 protein. The data show 1.6 million or so distinct CDR3 sequences, roughly 32% seen once. The V gene end was trimmed by 7 bases and the J gene end by 0 bases; junction bases not matched to a gene: 6. CDR1 and CDR2 from the germline V gene are SGHAT and FQNNGV. There are 16 residues in the CDR3. The J gene is TRBJ2-1, the V gene TRBV11-2; 10 nucleotides match TRBD2. The material sequenced was blood. This sequence was found in a woman aged 30 to 39 in good health. CDR3 amino acids: CASTRTSGPSYNEQFF. The CDR3 DNA reads as TGTGCCAGCACCAGGACTAGCGGACCCTCCTACAATGAGCAGTTCTTC.